This TCR beta chain was obtained from a study of CD8 T cells in ankylosing spondylitis (dated by TCRdb to 2017 to 2019). In terms of the full investigation: The study set out to find disease-linked TCR variants by profiling T cell receptor beta repertoires in ankylosing spondylitis patients and healthy donors. Peripheral blood samples were taken, and synovial fluid was additionally collected from ankylosing spondylitis patients. The full study cohort comprised around 25 ankylosing spondylitis patients and about 110 healthy donors.

Based on the germline V gene (reference sequence), the CDR1 and CDR2 sequences are SGHKS and YYEKEE. Taken from cysteine to phenylalanine, the CDR3 has 17 residues. Kept here is only the CDR3 DNA, which spans 51 bases and is read in frame from base 1. V and J are trimmed by 3 bases and 0 bases, and the gene matches miss 9 bases of the junction. About this clonotype itself: This clone's antigen is unknown. Per-base quality was not reported, and no clone a single base away is much larger than it.

What the authors observed across the whole study: A CD8+ phenotype was shown by the disease-linked clones, which were found at relatively low frequencies in peripheral blood. Some of the motif variants had been reported before in the synovial fluid and blood of reactive arthritis patients, a finding that suggests common disease-initiation mechanisms. According to the report, matched synovial fluid samples from ankylosing spondylitis patients were significantly enriched for the disease-linked clones. A TCR beta motif of seven or eight highly homologous amino acid variants appeared characteristic of blood from ankylosing spondylitis patients.

The sequencer listed for this sample is Illumina HiSeq 2500. Quantitative 5'-RACE with molecular barcodes was used to prepare TCR beta libraries. In the source study's methods: Disease-linked TCR variants were identified with a new computational method built on a probabilistic model of VDJ rearrangement. Starting from the raw public reads, TCRdb applied fastp trimming at Q25, assembled clones with MiXCR and retained in-frame beta chains. Rows are combined by CDR3 protein, so each entry shows the most common genes and DNA. TCRdb, not the original authors, processed these V and J calls. The sample table records 350,000 or so distinct CDR3 sequences; under 14% of these occur just once. The ten largest make up roughly 9.1% of the sample.

This chain joins TRBV5-5 to TRBJ2-1; 7 bases in the junction line up with TRBD2. Sequenced material: blood, either unsorted or a sorted T cell fraction (not recorded which). This sequence was found in a female donor with ankylosing spondylitis or in good health (not recorded which). The CDR3 protein is CASSSWGGVSSYNEQFF. The bases read TGTGCCAGCAGCTCTTGGGGGGGGGTGAGCTCCTACAATGAGCAGTTCTTC.